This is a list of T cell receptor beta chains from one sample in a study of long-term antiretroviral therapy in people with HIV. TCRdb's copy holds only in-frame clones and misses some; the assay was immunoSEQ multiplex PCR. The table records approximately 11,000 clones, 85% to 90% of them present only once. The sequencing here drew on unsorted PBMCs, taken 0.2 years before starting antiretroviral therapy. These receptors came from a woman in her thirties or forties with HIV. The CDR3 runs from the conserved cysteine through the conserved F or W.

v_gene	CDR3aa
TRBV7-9	CASSLGSSGGARETQYF
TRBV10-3	CAISDLRASAEETQYF
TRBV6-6	CASSLSGTNRYEQYF
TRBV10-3	CAISEETSKARDEQFF
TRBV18	CASSPQREPNEKLFF
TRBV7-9	CASSSVDSGEQYF
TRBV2	CASREGINYGYTF
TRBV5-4	CASSLAGTSSDEQFF
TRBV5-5	CASSLWGQGAGNQPQHF
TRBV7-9	CASSLAGTGANVLTF
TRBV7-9	CAWTGGYEQYF
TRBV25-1	CASSESIRGGDGYTF
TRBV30	CAWSPLGDTEAFF
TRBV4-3	CASSHRADSPLHF
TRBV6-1	CASSARTSDYGYTF
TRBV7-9	CASSQTGGRIYSPLHF
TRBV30	CAWRNRQGRVTEAFF
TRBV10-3	CAISAGGVQGSKTQYF
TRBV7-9	CASSFGENTEAFF
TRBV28	CASSPLGTAEAFF
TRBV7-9	CASSHTSSGANVLTF
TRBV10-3	CAIRPSPGDNEQFF
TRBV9	CASSPQTSRGGGEQYF
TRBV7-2	CASSLQQRTNEKLFF
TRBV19	CASSNRGGSAKNIQYF
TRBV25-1	CASSYNSGANVLTF
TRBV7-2	CASSLVTSGGYNEQFF
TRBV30	CAFMRQGRWGYTF
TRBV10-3	CAISGTSGGWNEQFF